Only one count was recorded for the clone carrying this TCR beta chain. Its matching antigen is unknown. CDR1 is MDHEN, CDR2 SYDVKM, per germline. Trimming took 6 bases from V and 0 from J, leaving 9 bases between them. The CDR3 covers 13 residues. Libraries were prepared by immunoSEQ multiplex PCR; TCRdb keeps only in-frame clonotypes and omits some of them. The sample yields about 50,000 clones, 76% seen once. This sample is part of a study of a mutant IDH1 vaccine in newly diagnosed glioma. The time point here: week 47, end of study. What each vaccine dose contained was 300 ug of mutant IDH1 20-mer peptide, accompanied by topical imiquimod. General study findings and limits: The study observed vaccine-induced immune responses in approximately 93% of patients.

The TCR sequence derives from a woman between 40 and 55 years old with glioma. Some clones in this sample may be carry-over from other donors' samples. The specimen was PBMCs, collected from a glioma patient whose treatment included an IDH1 peptide vaccine. V is TRBV28 and J is TRBJ2-7, with D unclear. For the CDR3, the DNA is TGTGCCAGCAGCCCTCGTTACTCCTACGAGCAGTACTTC. This codes for CASSPRYSYEQYF.